A single sample is the source of the 15 T cell receptor beta chains below, sequenced in a study of shared clonotypes between healthy human individuals (dated by TCRdb to the early 2020s). The library was prepared using the immunoSEQ multiplex PCR assay. TCRdb's version of the immuneACCESS table is confined to in-frame rearrangements and falls short of the full clone set. An unresolved V gene accounts for under half of the shortfall where checked; the remainder is of unknown origin. For this sample the table gives about 490,000 clones, of which around 80% were detected only once. Approximately 12% of the sample is in the top ten clones. Source material: PBMCs. The receptors stem from a woman aged 40 to 50 in good health. Some clones in this sample may be carry-over from other donors' samples.

This sequence joins TRBV11-3 and TRBJ2-6; the D gene is possibly TRBD2 (6 bases). Germline V CDR1 and CDR2: SGHNT, YENEEA. The CDR3 has 15 amino acids. The V end lost 1 base, the J end lost 4 bases, and 8 bases lay between the germline ends. CDR3: CASSLGGTGANVLTF. For the CDR3, the DNA is TGTGCCAGCAGCTTAGGCGGGACCGGGGCCAACGTCCTGACTTTC.

This chain uses TRBV13 with TRBJ1-5, with 9 bases fitting TRBD1. Germline trimming cut 0 bases from V and 1 base from J; bases unmatched to any gene: 7. The length of the CDR3 is 18 residues. From germline, CDR1 is PRHDT and CDR2 FYEKMQ (reference sequence). The chain's CDR3 is CASSLGPGQGTSNQPQHF. The CDR3 DNA follows: TGTGCCAGCAGCTTAGGCCCCGGACAGGGGACCAGCAATCAGCCCCAGCATTTT.

CDR3 protein: CASSPGRVFWETQYF. CDR3 coding DNA: TGTGCCAGCTCACCCGGGAGGGTGTTTTGGGAGACCCAGTACTTC. The J gene is TRBJ2-5, the V gene TRBV18; TRBD2 matches 8 bases. V shed 3 bases, J shed 5 bases, and the junction held 8 bases outside the gene matches. This CDR3 is 15 amino acids long. CDR1 KGHSH and CDR2 LQKENI come from the germline V gene.

V is TRBV7-7 and J is TRBJ2-6; tentative D call: TRBD1 (6 bases). The germline CDR1 and CDR2 sequences are SSHAT and FNYEAQ (reference sequence). The CDR3 runs to 16 residues. Between the trimmed V and J ends, which lost 6 bases and 3 bases, there was a span of 15 bases. Written as DNA, the CDR3 is TGTGCCAGCAGTTCCGGACAGTTAGATGGGGCCAACGTCCTGACTTTC. It encodes CASSSGQLDGANVLTF.

The rearrangement uses TRBV6-5 and TRBJ2-7; 7 nucleotides match TRBD1. Germline V CDR1 and CDR2: MNHEY, SVGAGI. The length of the CDR3 is 13 residues. Trimming took 8 bases from V and 1 from J; bases not matched to a gene: 5. The CDR3 region is CASGTQGSYEQYF. CDR3 in DNA: TGTGCCAGCGGAACACAGGGGTCCTACGAGCAGTACTTC.

As regards this clone: This sequence may be a read error, since a much larger clone differs from it by one base. The conserved phenylalanine or tryptophan normally closing the CDR3 is absent here, so this likely arose from a read error. The gene calls are TRBV30 and TRBJ1-1; D remains unclear. V was trimmed by 0 bases and J by 0 bases, leaving 11 bases between them. This CDR3 has 15 residues. Germline V gene sequence: CDR1 GTSNPN, CDR2 SVGIG (reference sequence). CDR3 nucleotides: TGTGCCTGGAGTGTAGGCCCTCAACTGAACACTGAAGCTTTCCTT. Translation: CAWSVGPQLNTEAFL.

V and J are TRBV7-3 and TRBJ2-1, with TRBD2 matching 8 bases. Germline CDR1 reads SGHTA; CDR2 reads FQGTGA. V shed 4 bases, J shed 0 bases, and the junction held 2 bases outside the gene matches. The CDR3 is 15 residues long. CDR3 nucleotides: TGTGCCAGCAGCTACAGCGGGAGCTCCTACAATGAGCAGTTCTTC. Residues: CASSYSGSSYNEQFF.

The chain recombines TRBV19 with TRBJ2-2; TRBD2 is a possible D gene (6 bases). Germline values: CDR1 LNHDA, CDR2 SQIVND (reference sequence). The CDR3 sequence is 14 residues long. The V and J ends lost 5 bases and 1 base respectively, with 8 bases between them. CDR3 amino acids: CASSGRRNTGELFF. The CDR3 DNA follows: TGTGCCAGTAGTGGGAGGCGGAACACCGGGGAGCTGTTTTTT.

The chain couples TRBV19 to TRBJ1-5; tentative D call: TRBD1 (5 bases). The CDR3 spans 18 residues. Germline V gene sequence: CDR1 LNHDA, CDR2 SQIVND (reference sequence). Deletions cut 4 bases from V and 7 bases from J, with 26 bases between. CDR3 sequence: CASSTVRGLSLGDQPQHF. CDR3 DNA sequence: TGTGCCAGTAGTACGGTCCGGGGCCTCTCTTTGGGAGACCAGCCCCAGCATTTT.

This chain connects TRBV9 to TRBJ2-1, with 14 nucleotides matching TRBD2. Germline loops: CDR1 SGDLS, CDR2 YYNGEE. The CDR3 is 16 residues long. J lost 8 bases, V lost 4 bases, and 8 bases had no gene match. The chain's CDR3 is CASSSGTSGRSHEQFF. CDR3 bases: TGTGCCAGCAGCTCAGGGACTAGCGGGAGAAGCCATGAGCAGTTCTTC. Filled out from reference TRBV9 and TRBJ2-1, the complete variable domain reads DSGVTQTPKHLITATGQRVTLRCSPRSGDLSVYWYQQSLDQGLQFLIQYYNGEERAKGNILERFSAQQFPDLHSELNLSSLELGDSALYFCASSSGTSGRSHEQFFGPGTRLTVL.

The V call is TRBV10-3, the J call TRBJ1-5, with TRBD1 as a possible D gene (5 bases). V shed 8 bases and J shed 7 bases, with 12 bases lying between them. Looked up from germline, CDR1 is ENHRY and CDR2 is SYGVKD. The CDR3 runs to 12 residues. The CDR3 loop is CAIGGWMQPQHF. The CDR3 DNA follows: TGTGCCATCGGGGGGTGGATGCAGCCCCAGCATTTT.

In this sample, this clone turned up once. The chain uses TRBV27 and TRBJ2-2, with D uncertain. V was cut by 3 bases and J by 6 bases, with 14 bases left in between. Germline CDR1 reads MNHEY; CDR2 reads SMNVEV (reference sequence). The CDR3 is made up of 15 amino acids. CDR3 in DNA: TGTGCCAGCAGTTTTTTTCCCCCCTCCGCCGGGGAGCTGTTTTTT. Protein sequence: CASSFFPPSAGELFF.

The chain joins TRBV29-1 to TRBJ2-1; D is possibly TRBD2 (5 bases). Trimming pared 3 bases from V and 1 base from J, leaving 7 bases between. The CDR3 runs 13 residues. Germline V gives CDR1 SQVTM, CDR2 ANQGSEA. CDR3 amino acids: CSVDRGSYNEQFF. The CDR3 DNA sequence: TGCAGCGTTGATCGGGGTTCCTACAATGAGCAGTTCTTC.

This chain links TRBV19 with TRBJ1-5; D not resolved. Trimming took off 2 bases at V and 0 bases at J, with 14 bases between the two ends. CDR3 length equals 17 residues. Germline V gene data show CDR1 as LNHDA and CDR2 as SQIVND (reference sequence). CDR3 loop: CASSIRGVGYSNQPQHF. CDR3 bases: TGTGCCAGTAGTATACGCGGGGTGGGATATAGCAATCAGCCCCAGCATTTT.

The chain joins TRBV5-4 to TRBJ1-1; no reliable D call. The CDR3 extends over 14 amino acids. The ends were cut back, 0 bases at V and 6 bases at J, with 12 bases in the middle. CDR1 and CDR2 from the germline V gene are SGHNT and YYREEE (reference sequence). The CDR3 sequence is CASSLAGEEAEAFF. The CDR3 DNA follows: TGTGCCAGCAGCTTGGCCGGGGAGGAGGCTGAAGCTTTCTTT. Using reference TRBV5-4 and TRBJ1-1 for the parts outside the CDR3, the full variable domain is ETGVTQSPTHLIKTRGQQVTLRCSSQSGHNTVSWYQQALGQGPQFIFQYYREEENGRGNFPPRFSGLQFPNYSSELNVNALELDDSALYLCASSLAGEEAEAFFGQGTRLTVV.